Ten or more counts support the clone carrying this T cell receptor (beta chain). Its cognate antigen is unknown. The sample originates from a study of T cells in Graves' hyperthyroidism and ophthalmopathy. Study outcomes and limitations: Through a model of 13 V-J features, ophthalmopathy was separated from stable hyperthyroidism. Onset of ophthalmopathy came a median approximately 6.9 months after the model predicted it.

V shed 3 bases and J shed 4 bases, with 7 bases lying between them. Germline lookup yields CDR1 MDHEN and CDR2 SYDVKM. The CDR3 totals 12 residues. RNA transcripts yielded amplified TCR beta CDR3 regions. HTBI primers drove first-round RT-PCR of the TCR CDR3. TCRdb fed the multiplex PCR reads into MiXCR, producing one record per CDR3 protein. This table holds fewer than 600,000 distinct CDR3 sequences, 12% to 15% found once. Each diagnosis drew on symptoms, thyroxine, TRAb, thyroid ultrasound and orbital computed tomography findings. Fresh peripheral blood, roughly 10 ml, was the source of the PBMCs. The receptor comes from a woman aged 40 to 55 with Graves' hyperthyroidism. The sequenced sample was blood. The chain recombines TRBV28 with TRBJ2-7; TRBD1 might be the D (6 bases). The DNA of the CDR3 is TGTGCCAGCAGTTTCAGGGGTTACGAGCAGTACTTC. Protein: CASSFRGYEQYF.